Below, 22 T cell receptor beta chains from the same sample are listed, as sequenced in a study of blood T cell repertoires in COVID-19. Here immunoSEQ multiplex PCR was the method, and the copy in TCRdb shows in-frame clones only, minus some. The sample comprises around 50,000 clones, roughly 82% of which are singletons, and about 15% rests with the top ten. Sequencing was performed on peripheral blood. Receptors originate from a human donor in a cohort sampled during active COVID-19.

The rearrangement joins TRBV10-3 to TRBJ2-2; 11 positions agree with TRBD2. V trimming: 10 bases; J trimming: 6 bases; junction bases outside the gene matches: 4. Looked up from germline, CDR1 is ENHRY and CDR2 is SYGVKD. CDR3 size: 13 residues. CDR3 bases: TGTGCCAAGACTAGCGGGGTCGCCGGGGAGCTGTTTTTT. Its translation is CAKTSGVAGELFF.

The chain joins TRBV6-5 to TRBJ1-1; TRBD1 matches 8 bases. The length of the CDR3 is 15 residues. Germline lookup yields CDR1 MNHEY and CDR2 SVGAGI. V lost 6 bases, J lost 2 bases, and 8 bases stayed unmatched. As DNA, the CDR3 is TGTGCCAGCAGACCCAGGACAGGGATAAACACTGAAGCTTTCTTT. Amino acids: CASRPRTGINTEAFF.

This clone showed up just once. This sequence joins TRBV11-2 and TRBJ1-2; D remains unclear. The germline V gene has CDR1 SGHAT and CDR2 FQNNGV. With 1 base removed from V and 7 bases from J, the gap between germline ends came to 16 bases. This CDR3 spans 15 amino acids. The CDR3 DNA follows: TGTGCCAGCAGCTTAGCGGCAGGCGGCCGGGGTGGCTACACCTTC. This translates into CASSLAAGGRGGYTF.

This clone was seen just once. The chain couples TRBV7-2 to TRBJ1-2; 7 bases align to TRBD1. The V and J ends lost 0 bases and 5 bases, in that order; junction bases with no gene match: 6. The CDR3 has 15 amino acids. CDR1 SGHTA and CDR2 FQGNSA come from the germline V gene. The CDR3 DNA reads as TGTGCCAGCAGCTTAGCGCTTGACAGGGTTTATGGCTACACCTTC. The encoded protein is CASSLALDRVYGYTF. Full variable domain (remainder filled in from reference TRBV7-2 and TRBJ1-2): GAGVSQSPSNKVTEKGKDVELRCDPISGHTALYWYRQSLGQGLEFLIYFQGNSAPDKSGLPSDRFSAERTGGSVSTLTIQRTQQEDSAVYLCASSLALDRVYGYTFGSGTRLTVV.

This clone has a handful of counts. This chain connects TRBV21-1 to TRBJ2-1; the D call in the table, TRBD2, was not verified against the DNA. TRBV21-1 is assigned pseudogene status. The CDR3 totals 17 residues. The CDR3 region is CASSKSSGVILRNEQFF. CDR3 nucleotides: TGTGCCAGCAGCAAATCTAGCGGGGTGATTTTAAGGAATGAGCAGTTCTTC.

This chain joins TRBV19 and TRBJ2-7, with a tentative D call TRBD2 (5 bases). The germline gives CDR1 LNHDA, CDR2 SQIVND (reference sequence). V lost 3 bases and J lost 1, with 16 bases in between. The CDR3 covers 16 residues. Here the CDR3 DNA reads TGTGCCAGTAGTATGGGAGTGGGGTCCGCATCCTACGAGCAGTACTTC. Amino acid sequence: CASSMGVGSASYEQYF.

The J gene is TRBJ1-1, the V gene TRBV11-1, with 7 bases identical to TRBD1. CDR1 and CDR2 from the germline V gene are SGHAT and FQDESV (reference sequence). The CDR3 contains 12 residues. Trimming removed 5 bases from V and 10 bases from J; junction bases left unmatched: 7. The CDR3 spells CASSPRQGRAFF. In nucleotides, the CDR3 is TGTGCCAGCAGCCCTCGACAGGGAAGAGCTTTCTTT. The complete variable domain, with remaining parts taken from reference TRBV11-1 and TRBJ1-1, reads EAEVAQSPRYKITEKSQAVAFWCDPISGHATLYWYRQILGQGPELLVQFQDESVVDDSQLPKDRFSAERLKGVDSTLKIQPAELGDSAMYLCASSPRQGRAFFGQGTRLTVV.

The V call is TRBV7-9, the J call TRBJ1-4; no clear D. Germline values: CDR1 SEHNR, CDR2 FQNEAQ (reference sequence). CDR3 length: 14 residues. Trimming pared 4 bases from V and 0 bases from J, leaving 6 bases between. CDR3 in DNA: TGTGCCAGCAGCTCGTTTGCAACTAATGAAAAACTGTTTTTT. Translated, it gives CASSSFATNEKLFF.

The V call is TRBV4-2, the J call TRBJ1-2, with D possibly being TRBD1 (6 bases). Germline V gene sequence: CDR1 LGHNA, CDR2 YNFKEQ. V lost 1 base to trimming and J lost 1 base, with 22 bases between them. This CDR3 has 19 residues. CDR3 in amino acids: CASSQVEIKGGRLNYGYTF. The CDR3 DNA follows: TGTGCCAGCAGCCAAGTGGAGATAAAGGGGGGGCGACTTAACTATGGCTACACCTTC.

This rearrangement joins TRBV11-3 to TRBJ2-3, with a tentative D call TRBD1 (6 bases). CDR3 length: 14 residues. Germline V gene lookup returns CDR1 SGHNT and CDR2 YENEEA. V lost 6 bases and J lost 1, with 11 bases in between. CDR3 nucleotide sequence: TGTGCCAGCAGTCAAAGGACAGGCACAGATACGCAGTATTTT. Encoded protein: CASSQRTGTDTQYF.

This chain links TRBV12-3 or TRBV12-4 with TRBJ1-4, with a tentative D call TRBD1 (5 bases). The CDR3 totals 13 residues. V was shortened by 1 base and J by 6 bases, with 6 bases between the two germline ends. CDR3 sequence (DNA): TGTGCCAGCAGTTTAGGGGGGGATGAAAAACTGTTTTTT. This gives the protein CASSLGGDEKLFF.

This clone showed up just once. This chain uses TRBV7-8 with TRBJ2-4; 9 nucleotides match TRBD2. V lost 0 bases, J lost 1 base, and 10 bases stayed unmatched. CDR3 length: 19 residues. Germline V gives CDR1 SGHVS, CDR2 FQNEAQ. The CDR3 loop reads CASSLAIAGAHLAKNIQYF. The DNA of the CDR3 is TGTGCCAGCAGCTTAGCAATAGCGGGGGCCCATTTGGCCAAAAACATTCAGTACTTC.

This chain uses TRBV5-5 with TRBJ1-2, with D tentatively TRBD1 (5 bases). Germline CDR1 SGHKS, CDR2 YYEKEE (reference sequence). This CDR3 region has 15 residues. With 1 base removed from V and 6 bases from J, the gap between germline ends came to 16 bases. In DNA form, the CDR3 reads TGTGCCAGCAGCTTGATCGTAACAGGCCCTAATGGCTACACCTTC. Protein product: CASSLIVTGPNGYTF.

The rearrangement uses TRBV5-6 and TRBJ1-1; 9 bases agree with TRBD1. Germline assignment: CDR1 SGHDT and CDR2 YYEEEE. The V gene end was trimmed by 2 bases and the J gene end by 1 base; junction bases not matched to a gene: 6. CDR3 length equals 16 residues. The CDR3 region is CASSFGRDRANTEAFF. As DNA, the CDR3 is TGTGCCAGCAGCTTTGGAAGGGACAGGGCGAACACTGAAGCTTTCTTT.

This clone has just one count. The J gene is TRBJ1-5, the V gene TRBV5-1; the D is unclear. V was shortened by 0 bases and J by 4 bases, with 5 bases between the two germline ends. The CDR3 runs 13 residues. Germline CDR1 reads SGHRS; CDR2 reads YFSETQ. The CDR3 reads CASSLGQNQPQHF. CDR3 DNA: TGCGCCAGCAGCTTGGGTCAGAATCAGCCCCAGCATTTT.

The DNA of the CDR3 is TGCGCCAGCAGCCCAGGACAGAGCTCTGGGGCCAACGTCCTGACTTTC. The encoded protein is CASSPGQSSGANVLTF. The gene calls are TRBV5-1 and TRBJ2-6, with D perhaps matching TRBD1 (6 bases). The CDR3 contains 16 residues. V was trimmed by 4 bases and J by 0 bases, leaving 11 bases between them. Germline lookup yields CDR1 SGHRS and CDR2 YFSETQ. The variable domain in full, completed from reference TRBV5-1 and TRBJ2-6, reads KAGVTQTPRYLIKTRGQQVTLSCSPISGHRSVSWYQQTPGQGLQFLFEYFSETQRNKGNFPGRFSGRQFSNSRSEMNVSTLELGDSALYLCASSPGQSSGANVLTFGAGSRLTVL.

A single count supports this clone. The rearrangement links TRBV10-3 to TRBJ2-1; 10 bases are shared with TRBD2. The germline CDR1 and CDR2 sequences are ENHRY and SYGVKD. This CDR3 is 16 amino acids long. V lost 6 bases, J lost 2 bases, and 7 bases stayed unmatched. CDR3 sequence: CAIRTFLAGAYNEQFF. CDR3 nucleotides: TGTGCCATCAGGACATTTCTAGCGGGGGCCTACAATGAGCAGTTCTTC.

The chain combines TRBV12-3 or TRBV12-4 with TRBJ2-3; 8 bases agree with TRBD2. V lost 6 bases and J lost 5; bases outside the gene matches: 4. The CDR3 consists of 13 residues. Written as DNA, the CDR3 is TGTGCCAGCAGAAACAGCGGGAGAGATACGCAGTATTTT. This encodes CASRNSGRDTQYF.

The DNA of the CDR3 is TGTGCCAGCAGCCAGGTTCTAGCGGGGGGGTACGAGCAGTACTTC. It is translated as CASSQVLAGGYEQYF. This chain connects TRBV3-1 (or the pseudogene TRBV3-2) to TRBJ2-7; 12 bases are shared with TRBD2. The J segment lost 4 bases and the V segment lost 3 bases, leaving 4 bases of the junction unmatched. This CDR3 has 15 residues. Germline assignment: CDR1 LGHDT and CDR2 YNNKEL (reference sequence).

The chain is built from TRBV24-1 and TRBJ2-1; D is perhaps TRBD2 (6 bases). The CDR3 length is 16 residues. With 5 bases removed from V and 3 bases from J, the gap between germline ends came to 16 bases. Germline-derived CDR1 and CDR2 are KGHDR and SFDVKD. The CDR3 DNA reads TGTGCCACCAGTGCAGCGGGCGCCAACCTCTACAATGAGCAGTTCTTC. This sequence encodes CATSAAGANLYNEQFF.

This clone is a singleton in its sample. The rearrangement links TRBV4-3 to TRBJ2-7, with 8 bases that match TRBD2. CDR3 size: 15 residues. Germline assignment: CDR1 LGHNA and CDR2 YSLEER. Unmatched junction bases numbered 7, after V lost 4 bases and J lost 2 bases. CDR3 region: CASSPQPGLAYEQYF. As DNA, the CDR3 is TGCGCCAGCAGCCCACAACCGGGACTAGCCTACGAGCAGTACTTC.

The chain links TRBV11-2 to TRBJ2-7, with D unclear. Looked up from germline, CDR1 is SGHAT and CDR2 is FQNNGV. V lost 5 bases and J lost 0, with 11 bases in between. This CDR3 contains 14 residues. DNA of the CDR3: TGTGCCAGCAGCCCTAGTCCAAGCTCCTACGAGCAGTACTTC. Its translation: CASSPSPSSYEQYF.